These 18 T cell receptor beta chains originate from one sample sequenced in a study of technical replicates of blood from a handful of donors. Clones were read by immunoSEQ multiplex PCR, and TCRdb kept only the in-frame ones, dropping some. This table holds fewer than 90,000 clones, around 94% found once. The sample taken for sequencing was T cells isolated from PBMCs. The origin of the receptors is a human donor in good health.

The rearrangement links TRBV7-4 to TRBJ2-3; D possibly corresponds to TRBD2 (6 bases). V lost 7 bases to trimming and J lost 6 bases, with 17 bases between them. The V gene's germline CDR1 is SGHVT and CDR2 SQSDAQ. The CDR3 totals 14 residues. As DNA, the CDR3 is TGTGCCAGCAATGGGCGGGAACGGTGGGATACGCAGTATTTT. Amino acids: CASNGRERWDTQYF.

This clone showed up just once. The CDR3 sequence is CASSLEQGATRETQYF. The CDR3 DNA sequence: TGTGCCAGCAGCTTAGAACAGGGGGCGACTCGGGAGACCCAGTACTTC. This chain joins TRBV7-9 and TRBJ2-5; 9 positions agree with TRBD1. This CDR3 has 16 residues. Germline V gene data show CDR1 as SEHNR and CDR2 as FQNEAQ (reference sequence). The J segment lost 5 bases and the V segment lost 1 base, leaving 8 bases of the junction unmatched.

V and J are TRBV7-3 and TRBJ2-1; D possibly corresponds to TRBD1 (6 bases). Per the germline V gene, CDR1 is SGHTA and CDR2 is FQGTGA. Trimming cost V 3 bases and J 0 bases, with 15 bases left between them. The CDR3 sequence is 17 residues long. The CDR3 sequence: CASSLDQGLSSYNEQFF. The CDR3 DNA reads as TGTGCCAGCAGCTTGGATCAGGGGCTGAGCTCCTACAATGAGCAGTTCTTC.

The V call is TRBV2, the J call TRBJ2-7; 10 bases map to TRBD2. This CDR3 contains 15 residues. The V segment lost 8 bases and the J segment 4 bases; nucleotides outside the gene matches: 11. Germline loops: CDR1 SNHLY, CDR2 FYNNEI. CDR3 amino acids: CASRRLAGVGYEQYF. The DNA of the CDR3 is TGTGCCAGCCGTCGTCTAGCGGGAGTGGGTTACGAGCAGTACTTC.

CDR3 sequence reads: CASSFVKGSLRYGYTF. Here the CDR3 DNA reads TGTGCCAGCAGTTTTGTTAAGGGGTCTCTTCGCTATGGCTACACCTTC. The rearrangement uses TRBV28 and TRBJ1-2; tentatively, D is TRBD1 (5 bases). V gave up 3 bases and J gave up 4 bases, with 18 bases separating them. The CDR3 is 16 residues long. Germline CDR1 and CDR2: MDHEN and SYDVKM.

Only a few counts were recorded for this clone. The germline gene is not matched at one end of the junction; a read error may be the cause. The chain employs TRBV7-8 and TRBJ2-7, with 10 bases lining up with TRBD2. This CDR3 is built from 13 residues. The germline CDR1 and CDR2 sequences are SGHVS and FQNEAQ. The CDR3 loop reads CASSLAGVYEQYF. In DNA form, the CDR3 reads TGTGCCAGCAGCCTAGCGGGAGTCTACGAGCAGTACTTC.

The chain recombines TRBV29-1 with TRBJ2-3; 7 bases align to TRBD1. V trimming: 5 bases; J trimming: 0 bases; junction bases outside the gene matches: 2. Germline assignment: CDR1 SQVTM and CDR2 ANQGSEA. This CDR3 region has 13 residues. Written as DNA, the CDR3 is TGCAGCGTTCCGACAGGGAGCACAGATACGCAGTATTTT. This encodes CSVPTGSTDTQYF.

This chain connects TRBV18 to TRBJ1-5; 7 nucleotides align to TRBD1. CDR1 KGHSH and CDR2 LQKENI come from the germline V gene. Trimming removed 4 bases from V and 7 bases from J; junction bases left unmatched: 10. This CDR3 has 15 residues. CDR3: CASSRQGVTQQPQHF. The CDR3 DNA reads TGTGCCAGCTCACGACAGGGAGTCACCCAACAGCCCCAGCATTTT.

The chain employs TRBV29-1 and TRBJ1-1, with 8 bases matching TRBD1. Germline CDR1 is SQVTM and CDR2 is ANQGSEA. This CDR3 region has 15 residues. The J segment lost 4 bases and the V segment lost 8 bases, leaving 15 bases of the junction unmatched. CDR3 coding DNA: TGCAGCATGGGCGTCGCAGGGGGCTACGGCACTGAAGCTTTCTTT. Its protein product is CSMGVAGGYGTEAFF.

The rearrangement joins TRBV14 to TRBJ1-2; D call uncertain. Trimming took off 0 bases at V and 7 bases at J, with 6 bases between the two ends. The germline V gene has CDR1 SGHDN and CDR2 FVKESK. The CDR3 has 12 residues. CDR3 DNA sequence: TGTGCCAGCAGCCAAGACCCGTTTGGCTACACCTTC. It yields the protein CASSQDPFGYTF. Looking up the rest from reference TRBV14 and TRBJ1-2 gives the full variable domain: EAGVTQFPSHSVIEKGQTVTLRCDPISGHDNLYWYRRVMGKEIKFLLHFVKESKQDESGMPNNRFLAERTGGTYSTLKVQPAELEDSGVYFCASSQDPFGYTFGSGTRLTVV.

J is TRBJ1-5 and V is TRBV29-1; the D is unclear. V was shortened by 1 base and J by 4 bases, with 11 bases between the two germline ends. Germline V lookup: CDR1 SQVTM, CDR2 ANQGSEA. The CDR3 is 14 residues long. The CDR3 coding sequence is TGCAGCGTTGAAGGCGGGCAGCCAAATCAGCCCCAGCATTTT. Protein: CSVEGGQPNQPQHF.

The chain combines TRBV10-2 with TRBJ2-7; 7 nucleotides line up with TRBD1. The ends lost 5 bases at V and 1 base at J; junction bases unmatched: 2. Germline V CDR1 and CDR2: WSHSY, SAAADI. The CDR3 extends over 13 amino acids. The CDR3 sequence is CASSQQGSYEQYF. Written as DNA, the CDR3 is TGCGCCAGCAGTCAACAGGGGTCCTACGAGCAGTACTTC.

The chain has TRBV2 and TRBJ2-1, with 7 bases aligning to TRBD1. The CDR3 sequence is 14 residues long. Germline CDR1 reads SNHLY; CDR2 reads FYNNEI. Trimming at V came to 9 bases and at J to 5 bases, leaving 10 bases not matched to a gene. The DNA for the CDR3 is TGTGCCAGTTTGCGCCTGGACAGGAACAATGAGCAGTTCTTC. The encoded protein is CASLRLDRNNEQFF.

V gene TRBV29-1 combines with J gene TRBJ2-1; D gene ambiguous. The CDR3 contains 14 residues. Germline assignment: CDR1 SQVTM and CDR2 ANQGSEA. Trimming took off 8 bases at V and 10 bases at J, with 24 bases between the two ends. CDR3 coding DNA: TGCAGCCACAAACCCGACAATACTGGGTTGGAGCAGTTCTTC. Translating gives CSHKPDNTGLEQFF.

This chain joins TRBV6-5 and TRBJ2-7; TRBD1 matches 9 bases. The CDR3 has 15 amino acids. The germline V gene encodes CDR1 MNHEY and CDR2 SVGAGI. With 2 bases clipped from V and 3 bases from J, the junction kept 5 bases outside the gene matches. The CDR3 DNA sequence: TGTGCCAGCAGTTACGCCGGGACAGGGCTCTACGAGCAGTACTTC. Amino acid sequence: CASSYAGTGLYEQYF.

The chain has TRBV18 and TRBJ2-7; the match to TRBD1 covers 8 bases. V trimming: 3 bases; J trimming: 5 bases; junction bases outside the gene matches: 12. The germline V gene encodes CDR1 KGHSH and CDR2 LQKENI. CDR3 size: 16 residues. CDR3 in amino acids: CASSPDDGQGFHEQYF. The CDR3 region has the DNA TGTGCCAGCTCACCCGACGACGGACAGGGTTTCCACGAGCAGTACTTC.

The chain is built from TRBV7-9 and TRBJ2-2; 9 nucleotides line up with TRBD2. Per germline, CDR1 SEHNR and CDR2 FQNEAQ (reference sequence). The CDR3 is made up of 16 amino acids. Trimming removed 3 bases from V and 1 base from J; junction bases left unmatched: 3. The CDR3: CASSLTSGQNTGELFF. The CDR3 DNA sequence: TGTGCCAGCAGCTTGACTAGCGGACAGAACACCGGGGAGCTGTTTTTT.

The gene calls are TRBV29-1 and TRBJ1-2, with 7 bases identical to TRBD1. The CDR3 totals 11 residues. Germline CDR1 SQVTM, CDR2 ANQGSEA. The V and J ends lost 5 bases and 8 bases, in that order; junction bases with no gene match: 5. CDR3 sequence: CSVWTGGGYTF. In nucleotides, the CDR3 is TGCAGCGTTTGGACAGGAGGAGGCTACACCTTC.